One and the same sample provided the 22 T cell receptor beta chains below, sequenced in a study of brain T cells in children with intractable seizures. As for time point: blood from clinic visit 5 months post-surgery; TSC patient then seizure free. Sequencing was performed with immunoSEQ multiplex PCR; in TCRdb, only in-frame clones are kept and a portion is missing. Of 300,000 to 400,000 clones in the sample, over 90% were seen once. The sample in question was peripheral blood, obtained 4 to 5 months after surgery. The source is a boy under two years old with tuberous sclerosis and intractable seizures.

The chain links TRBV5-1 to TRBJ2-1; 9 bases are a match to TRBD2. The CDR3 consists of 16 residues. CDR1 is SGHRS and CDR2 is YFSETQ in the germline V gene. Germline trimming cut 2 bases from V and 3 bases from J; bases unmatched to any gene: 6. This CDR3 reads CASSFSGGLYYNEQFF. In nucleotides, the CDR3 is TGCGCCAGCAGCTTTAGCGGGGGCCTTTACTACAATGAGCAGTTCTTC.

V and J are TRBV18 and TRBJ1-1, with 10 bases lining up with TRBD1. The germline V gene has CDR1 KGHSH and CDR2 LQKENI. The CDR3 is made up of 16 amino acids. The trim removed 6 bases at V and 1 base at J, leaving 8 bases unmatched. CDR3 bases: TGTGCCAGCTCGGCCTACCGGGACAGGGGGAACACTGAAGCTTTCTTT. Translated, it gives CASSAYRDRGNTEAFF.

V gene TRBV29-1 combines with J gene TRBJ2-3, with 11 bases that match TRBD2. Germline V lookup: CDR1 SQVTM, CDR2 ANQGSEA. This CDR3 spans 19 amino acids. V dropped 1 base and J dropped 5; count of bases not matched to a gene: 17. The CDR3 region is CSVEVWASGRPILRDTQYF. The CDR3 DNA follows: TGCAGCGTTGAAGTTTGGGCTAGCGGGAGGCCGATTCTGAGAGATACGCAGTATTTT.

The rearrangement joins TRBV27 to TRBJ2-1; 7 bases map to TRBD2. The CDR3 has 14 residues. Germline loops: CDR1 MNHEY, CDR2 SMNVEV (reference sequence). V lost 6 bases to trimming and J lost 2 bases; unmatched junction nucleotides: 4. CDR3 sequence (DNA): TGTGCCAGCAGCCCGGGGGGAGCCTACAATGAGCAGTTCTTC. Protein: CASSPGGAYNEQFF.

Note on this clone: The junction departs from the called germline gene at one end, perhaps through a read error. The chain recombines TRBV30 with TRBJ1-5; 7 nucleotides match TRBD1. Germline lookup yields CDR1 GTSNPN and CDR2 SVGIG (reference sequence). This CDR3 contains 16 residues. CDR3 coding DNA: TGTGCCTGGAGTCCCACCCTACCGGGACAGCATCAACCCCAGCATTTT. It is translated as CAWSPTLPGQHQPQHF. The variable domain in full, completed from reference TRBV30 and TRBJ1-5, reads SQTIHQWPATLVQPVGSPLSLECTVEGTSNPNLYWYRQAAGRGLQLLFYSVGIGQISSEVPQNLSASRPQDRQFILSSKKLLLSDSGFYLCAWSPTLPGQHQPQHFGDGTRLSIL.

This clone occurred once. The CDR3 DNA sequence: TGTGCCAGCTCACAACAGCTACAGGGCGAGGGCGGTCCTGCTAGCACAGATACGCAGTATTTT. Its protein product is CASSQQLQGEGGPASTDTQYF. V is TRBV18 and J is TRBJ2-3; possibly TRBD1 for D (6 bases). Germline CDR1 KGHSH, CDR2 LQKENI. The ends were cut back, 4 bases at V and 0 bases at J, with 29 bases in the middle. The CDR3 loop spans 21 amino acids.

CDR3 nucleotides: TGTGCCAGCAGCTTGGGGCCCCCTAGCGTCCCGAACACCGGGGAGCTGTTTTTT. It codes for CASSLGPPSVPNTGELFF. The chain is built from TRBV7-9 and TRBJ2-2; weak D call: TRBD2 (6 bases). Deletions cut 3 bases from V and 0 bases from J, with 17 bases between. Germline CDR1 SEHNR, CDR2 FQNEAQ (reference sequence). The CDR3 extends over 18 amino acids.

The V call is TRBV5-1, the J call TRBJ2-7; D might be TRBD1 (6 bases). The germline CDR1 and CDR2 sequences are SGHRS and YFSETQ. The CDR3 extends over 14 amino acids. V was pared by 4 bases and J by 3 bases, with 14 bases between. This CDR3 reads CASSQGQGGYEQYF. Here the CDR3 DNA reads TGCGCCAGCAGCCAGGGTCAAGGGGGCTACGAGCAGTACTTC.

The rearrangement uses TRBV6-4 and TRBJ2-3; no clear D. The CDR3 length is 16 residues. V lost 0 bases to trimming and J lost 0 bases, with 10 bases between them. The V gene's germline CDR1 is MRHNA and CDR2 SNTAGT. The CDR3 reads CASSDSDRGSTDTQYF. CDR3 sequence (DNA): TGTGCCAGCAGTGACTCAGACCGCGGAAGCACAGATACGCAGTATTTT.

The chain combines TRBV5-1 with TRBJ1-4; 10 bases align to TRBD1. The germline V gene encodes CDR1 SGHRS and CDR2 YFSETQ. Germline trimming cut 4 bases from V and 4 bases from J; bases unmatched to any gene: 7. This CDR3 contains 16 residues. The CDR3 sequence: CASSLDRGRGNEKLFF. The CDR3 DNA reads as TGCGCCAGCAGCCTCGACAGGGGGCGAGGTAATGAAAAACTGTTTTTT.

The chain has TRBV7-2 and TRBJ2-2; D may be TRBD2 (6 bases). The CDR3 is 15 amino acids. Deletions cut 2 bases from V and 4 bases from J, with 11 bases between. The germline V gene encodes CDR1 SGHTA and CDR2 FQGNSA. CDR3 loop: CASSLSSGSTGELFF. The CDR3 region has the DNA TGTGCCAGCAGCTTATCCTCCGGGAGCACCGGGGAGCTGTTTTTT.

This chain links TRBV5-6 with TRBJ2-5, with no clear D. Germline values: CDR1 SGHDT, CDR2 YYEEEE. Trimming shortened V by 2 bases and J by 2 bases, and 10 bases separated the two germline ends. There are 14 residues in the CDR3. For the CDR3, the DNA is TGTGCCAGCAGCTTTCCCCATTTTCAAGAGACCCAGTACTTC. Amino acid sequence: CASSFPHFQETQYF.

CDR3 protein: CAWSPLAGVLVEQFF. The CDR3 nucleotides read TGTGCCTGGTCTCCCTTAGCGGGAGTGCTGGTTGAGCAGTTCTTC. The chain recombines TRBV30 with TRBJ2-1; 9 nucleotides align to TRBD2. V was clipped by 5 bases and J by 9 bases; unmatched bases: 14. The CDR3 has 15 amino acids. The V gene's germline CDR1 is GTSNPN and CDR2 SVGIG (reference sequence).

The chain couples TRBV6-5 to TRBJ2-7; D is possibly TRBD2 (6 bases). The germline gives CDR1 MNHEY, CDR2 SVGAGI. V was trimmed by 6 bases and J by 6 bases, leaving 21 bases between them. There are 15 residues in the CDR3. The CDR3 region is CASRKPGLGGREQYF. The CDR3 nucleotides read TGTGCCAGCAGAAAGCCGGGACTGGGGGGTCGCGAGCAGTACTTC.

V usage is TRBV21-1 and J usage is TRBJ1-4; TRBD1 is the table's D call and was not checked against the DNA. TRBV21-1 is assigned pseudogene status. This CDR3 is built from 16 residues. CDR3 sequence reads: CASSKNGQGAGEKLFF. CDR3 bases: TGTGCCAGCAGCAAAAATGGACAGGGGGCAGGAGAAAAACTGTTTTTT.

The chain links TRBV3-1 (or the pseudogene TRBV3-2) to TRBJ1-1; the D is unclear. V was trimmed by 0 bases and J by 1 base, leaving 3 bases between them. Germline values: CDR1 LGHDT, CDR2 YNNKEL (reference sequence). The CDR3 length is 13 residues. The CDR3 loop is CASSQDGNTEAFF. In DNA, the CDR3 is TGTGCCAGCAGCCAAGATGGGAACACTGAAGCTTTCTTT.

This chain uses TRBV9 with TRBJ1-2; TRBD1 is a possible D gene (5 bases). The V end lost 4 bases, the J end lost 7 bases, and 8 bases lay between the germline ends. The CDR3 runs 11 residues. Looked up from germline, CDR1 is SGDLS and CDR2 is YYNGEE. The CDR3 region has the DNA TGTGCCAGCAGCTTAAGGGGTGGCTACACCTTC. This sequence encodes CASSLRGGYTF.

The V call is TRBV12-3 or TRBV12-4, the J call TRBJ1-1; D uncertain. V gave up 5 bases and J gave up 1 base, with 8 bases separating them. This CDR3 comprises 13 residues. The CDR3 region has the DNA TGTGCCAGCAGTCACAAAGAGAACACTGAAGCTTTCTTT. Protein: CASSHKENTEAFF.

This clone was recorded once. The chain carries TRBV4-2 and TRBJ2-3; TRBD2 agrees at 9 bases. Germline CDR1 reads LGHNA; CDR2 reads YNFKEQ. The CDR3 loop spans 16 amino acids. V was pared by 3 bases and J by 6 bases, with 10 bases of the junction left unmatched. The CDR3 is CASSQPGGGGADTQYF. The CDR3 region has the DNA TGTGCCAGCAGCCAGCCCGGAGGCGGGGGGGCGGATACGCAGTATTTT.

The CDR3 coding sequence is TGTGCCAGCAGCGTAGGCCCCTCGGGGTCCGGGGAGCTGTTTTTT. Protein sequence: CASSVGPSGSGELFF. The V gene is TRBV9, the J gene TRBJ2-2; TRBD2 might be the D (5 bases). The CDR3 loop spans 15 amino acids. The V end lost 0 bases, the J end lost 6 bases, and 12 bases lay between the germline ends. CDR1 is SGDLS and CDR2 is YYNGEE in the germline V gene.

This clone is a singleton in its sample. V and J are TRBV28 and TRBJ2-7, with D possibly being TRBD1 or TRBD2 (5 bases each). Germline CDR1 MDHEN, CDR2 SYDVKM. There are 14 residues in the CDR3. V shed 8 bases and J shed 1 base, with 15 bases lying between them. DNA of the CDR3: TGTGCCAGCTTCGGGTCTTGGGGGTCCTACGAGCAGTACTTC. It codes for CASFGSWGSYEQYF. The whole variable domain, filled in from reference TRBV28 and TRBJ2-7, reads DVKVTQSSRYLVKRTGEKVFLECVQDMDHENMFWYRQDPGLGLRLIYFSYDVKMKEKGDIPEGYSVSREKKERFSLILESASTNQTSMYLCASFGSWGSYEQYFGPGTRLTVT.

The chain has TRBV29-1 and TRBJ2-1; 9 bases map to TRBD2. CDR1 and CDR2 (germline): SQVTM, ANQGSEA. Trimming removed 2 bases from V and 0 bases from J; junction bases left unmatched: 5. The CDR3 length is 16 residues. The CDR3 DNA reads as TGCAGCGTTGAATTACTAGCGGGCCCCTCCTACAATGAGCAGTTCTTC. Translated: CSVELLAGPSYNEQFF.